The rows below give T cell receptor beta chains drawn from one sample of a study of circulating tumor DNA in untreated peripheral T-cell lymphoma. Generated by immunoSEQ multiplex PCR, the TCRdb table keeps only in-frame clones and is missing some. The sample lists about 1,300 clones; 60% to 80% were seen once. The sequencing input was cell-free DNA from blood serum. The receptors shown here come from a human donor with peripheral T-cell lymphoma. The CDR3 runs from the conserved cysteine through the conserved F or W. A D gene is named only where the DNA matches it firmly. Clone size is given for some rows only: seen once, a few or many times, or a class if the clone is expanded.

j_call	v_call	d_call	clone_size	cdr3_nt	cdr3_aa
TRBJ2-3	TRBV27	TRBD2	-	TGTGCCAGCAGTTTATCGATACTTCGGACTAGCCCATTACTAAACACAGATACGCAGTATTTT	CASSLSILRTSPLLNTDTQYF
TRBJ2-3	TRBV5-1	-	-	TGCGCCAGCAGCTTGGTGGGACGCACAGATACGCAGTATTTT	CASSLVGRTDTQYF
TRBJ2-1	TRBV4-1	-	-	TGCGCCAGCAGCCAAGGTGCGGGGAACTACAATGAGCAGTTCTTC	CASSQGAGNYNEQFF
TRBJ2-7	TRBV6-5	-	-	TGTGCCAGCATTAGGGTCCAGTTGCGCTACGAGCAGTACTTC	CASIRVQLRYEQYF
TRBJ2-2	TRBV10-1	TRBD2	-	TGCGCCAGCAGCGCCGTGAGCGGGAGGGTCGGGGAGCTGTTTTTT	CASSAVSGRVGELFF
TRBJ1-1	TRBV23-1	-	-	TGCGCCAGCAGTCAAGGGGCAGGGCGTATGGCTTTCTTT	CASSQGAGRMAFF
TRBJ1-1	TRBV7-9	-	-	TGTGCCAGCAGCACACCGCGACAGACAATGAACACTGAAGCTTTCTTT	CASSTPRQTMNTEAFF
TRBJ1-1	TRBV28	TRBD1	-	TGTGCCAGCAGTCAAGACAGGGAAGGGGTGAACACTGAAGCTTTCTTT	CASSQDREGVNTEAFF
TRBJ2-5	TRBV5-4	-	-	TGTGCCAGCAGCTTGGAGCGGATGGAGACCCAGTACTTC	CASSLERMETQYF
TRBJ2-7	TRBV6-6	TRBD1	-	TGTGCCAGCAGGTCGACAGGGGGCTCCTACGAGCAGTACTTC	CASRSTGGSYEQYF
TRBJ2-3	TRBV9	-	-	TGTGCCAGCAGCGTATATGAGGGTGTGAAAGATACGCAGTATTTT	CASSVYEGVKDTQYF
TRBJ2-2	TRBV5-1	-	-	TGCGCCAGCAGCTTGGCCTTTAGAAACACCGGGGAGCTGTTTTTT	CASSLAFRNTGELFF
TRBJ2-3	TRBV29-1	-	-	TGCAGCGTTGACACCGACTCGCCAGATACGCAGTATTTT	CSVDTDSPDTQYF
TRBJ1-2	TRBV4-1	-	-	TGCGCCAGCAGCTCAAGAGGGGGTAACACCAGAAACTATGGCTACACCTTC	CASSSRGGNTRNYGYTF
TRBJ1-2	TRBV27	-	-	TGTGCCAGCAGTTTCCCGGGACATGGCTACACCTTC	CASSFPGHGYTF
TRBJ2-7	TRBV4-1	-	-	TGCGCCAGCAGCCAAGATCGTCCCGTTTCGGGGGAGCAGTACTTC	CASSQDRPVSGEQYF
TRBJ2-1	TRBV11-2	TRBD2	-	TGTGCCAGCAGCTCCGGAGGGACTAGCGGGGGGCCGTGGCATGAGCAGTTCTTC	CASSSGGTSGGPWHEQFF
TRBJ1-2	TRBV9	-	-	TGTGCCAGCAGCGCTGGCGACGGTAACTATGGCTACACCTTC	CASSAGDGNYGYTF
TRBJ2-7	TRBV7-9	TRBD1	few	TGTGCCAGCAGCTCCGGACAGGTCGGACCCTACGAGCAGTACTTC	CASSSGQVGPYEQYF
TRBJ1-3	TRBV19	-	-	TGTGCCAGTAGTATAGATGAGGTCGACTCTGGAAACACCATATATTTT	CASSIDEVDSGNTIYF
TRBJ1-2	TRBV7-9	-	-	TGTGCCAGCAGCCCCGGACTGGACTATGGCTACACCTTC	CASSPGLDYGYTF
TRBJ2-1	TRBV10-3	-	once	TGTGCCATCAGTGAAACAGTCTACAATGAGCAGTTCTTC	CAISETVYNEQFF
TRBJ2-1	TRBV19	-	-	TGTGCCAGTAGTATCCGGGGGAATGAGCAGTTCTTC	CASSIRGNEQFF
TRBJ2-7	TRBV27	TRBD1	-	TGTGCCAGCAGTTTATGGGCGGACAGGGGGCCTGGAGAGCAGTACTTC	CASSLWADRGPGEQYF
TRBJ1-2	TRBV6-5	-	-	TGTGCCAGCAGTTCCTCTAACTATGGCTACACCTTC	CASSSSNYGYTF
TRBJ1-1	TRBV4-1	-	-	TGCGCCAGCAGCCGCCCATTCCGGAACACTGAAGCTTTCTTT	CASSRPFRNTEAFF
TRBJ1-4	TRBV29-1	-	-	TGCAGCGTTGAAGTAACCGGGACACCTGAAAAACTGTTTTTT	CSVEVTGTPEKLFF
TRBJ2-7	TRBV5-4	-	-	TGTGCCAGCAGCTTAGGAGGGGCGAAAACCTACGAGCAGTACTTC	CASSLGGAKTYEQYF
TRBJ2-7	TRBV2	-	-	TGTGCCAGCAGTTCCTCAGGTGCGAGCTCCTACGAGCAGTACTTC	CASSSSGASSYEQYF
TRBJ1-3	TRBV5-1	-	-	TGCGCCAGCAGCTTACGCGGGACGTACTCTGGAAACACCATATATTTT	CASSLRGTYSGNTIYF
TRBJ1-4	TRBV27	-	-	TGTGCCAGCAGATCCAGGTTACCGCTGGCTAATGAAAAACTGTTTTTT	CASRSRLPLANEKLFF
TRBJ2-3	TRBV6-5	TRBD2	few	TGTGCCAGCAAAATCGGAGCGGGATTGTCAGATACGCAGTATTTT	CASKIGAGLSDTQYF
TRBJ2-2	TRBV4-1	TRBD2	-	TGCGCCAGCTCCTCCGGGACTAGCGGGTGGGAGCTGTTTTTT	CASSSGTSGWELFF
TRBJ2-7	TRBV4-1	-	-	TGCGCCAGCAGTCGGACGGATACCTACGAGCAGTACTTC	CASSRTDTYEQYF
TRBJ2-1	TRBV5-1	TRBD2	few	TGCGCCAGCAGCGTTAGCGGGGGGGTCTATGAGCAGTTCTTC	CASSVSGGVYEQFF
TRBJ2-7	TRBV5-1	-	few	TGCGCCAGCAGCTTGGCCGACGCGAAGGACGAGCAGTACTTC	CASSLADAKDEQYF
TRBJ2-7	TRBV7-9	-	-	TGTGCCAGCAGCTTAGTTGTTTACGAGCAGTACTTC	CASSLVVYEQYF
TRBJ2-1	TRBV4-1	-	once	TGCGCCAGCAGCCGCTCCGGGACTGCGGGCGGTGAGCAGTTCTTC	CASSRSGTAGGEQFF
TRBJ1-1	TRBV10-3	-	-	TGTGCCATCAGTGATGATGACTGGAATCGAGTGGGTGGGGACACTGAAGCTTTCTTT	CAISDDDWNRVGGDTEAFF
TRBJ2-2	TRBV2	-	once	TGTGCCTACAAACCCCCGCTTGTCGCCCCGGAGCTGTTTTTT	CAYKPPLVAPELFF
TRBJ1-5	TRBV5-6	-	-	TGTGCCAGCAGCTTGAACAGGGATCAGCCCCAGCATTTT	CASSLNRDQPQHF